The next 3 T cell receptor beta chains were all read from a single sample in a study of blood T cell repertoires in COVID-19. Libraries were prepared by immunoSEQ multiplex PCR; TCRdb keeps only in-frame clonotypes and omits some of them. The sample lists under 200,000 clones; under 90% were seen once. Material: PBMCs or T cells enriched from blood (not recorded which). These receptors all stem from a man aged 55 to 70 who had recovered from COVID-19.

The CDR3, as DNA: TGTGCCAGCAGCCACTCCAAATGGGGCGGCACCGGGGAGCTGTTTTTT. Translated, it gives CASSHSKWGGTGELFF. The rearrangement uses TRBV3-1 (or the pseudogene TRBV3-2) and TRBJ2-2, with D tentatively TRBD1 (5 bases). This CDR3 has 16 amino acids. Trimming shortened V by 3 bases and J by 4 bases, and 15 bases separated the two germline ends. Germline V gene sequence: CDR1 LGHDT, CDR2 YNNKEL (reference sequence).

V is TRBV9 and J is TRBJ2-5, with D perhaps TRBD2 (6 bases). From germline, CDR1 is SGDLS and CDR2 YYNGEE. Between the trimmed V and J ends, which lost 0 bases and 5 bases, there was a span of 17 bases. CDR3 length: 16 residues. The CDR3 DNA reads TGTGCCAGCAGCGTAGGAGGAGGGAACGACGGGGAGACCCAGTACTTC. This codes for CASSVGGGNDGETQYF. The whole variable domain, filled in from reference TRBV9 and TRBJ2-5, reads DSGVTQTPKHLITATGQRVTLRCSPRSGDLSVYWYQQSLDQGLQFLIQYYNGEERAKGNILERFSAQQFPDLHSELNLSSLELGDSALYFCASSVGGGNDGETQYFGPGTRLLVL.

The rearrangement links TRBV19 to TRBJ2-7, with 9 bases that match TRBD2. Germline lookup yields CDR1 LNHDA and CDR2 SQIVND (reference sequence). V lost 4 bases to trimming and J lost 5 bases; unmatched junction nucleotides: 9. This CDR3 has 15 amino acids. CDR3 sequence reads: CASSTLAGGPHEQYF. Here the CDR3 DNA reads TGTGCCAGTAGTACCCTGGCGGGAGGGCCCCACGAGCAGTACTTC.